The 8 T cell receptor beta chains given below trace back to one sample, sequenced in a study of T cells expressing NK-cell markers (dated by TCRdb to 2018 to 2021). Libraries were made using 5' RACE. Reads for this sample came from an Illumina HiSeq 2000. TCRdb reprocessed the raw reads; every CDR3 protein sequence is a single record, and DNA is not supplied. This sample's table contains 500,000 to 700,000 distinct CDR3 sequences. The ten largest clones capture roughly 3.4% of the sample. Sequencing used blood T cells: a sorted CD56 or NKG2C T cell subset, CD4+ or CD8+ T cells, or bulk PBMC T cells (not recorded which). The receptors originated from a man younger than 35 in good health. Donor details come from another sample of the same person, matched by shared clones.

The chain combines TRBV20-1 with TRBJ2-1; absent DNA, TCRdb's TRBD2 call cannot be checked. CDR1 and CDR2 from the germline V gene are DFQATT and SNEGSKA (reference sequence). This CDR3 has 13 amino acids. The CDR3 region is CSARDWRADEQFF.

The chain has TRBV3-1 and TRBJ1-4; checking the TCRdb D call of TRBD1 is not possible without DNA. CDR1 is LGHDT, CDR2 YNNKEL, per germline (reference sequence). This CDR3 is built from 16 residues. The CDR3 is CASSQGDRGANEKLFF.

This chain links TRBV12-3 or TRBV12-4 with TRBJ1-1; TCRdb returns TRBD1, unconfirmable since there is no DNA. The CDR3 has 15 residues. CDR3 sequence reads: CASTGRDSLNTEAFF.

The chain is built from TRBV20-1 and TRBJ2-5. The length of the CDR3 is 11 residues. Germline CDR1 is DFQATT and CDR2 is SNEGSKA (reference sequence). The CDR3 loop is CSVGVKETQYF.

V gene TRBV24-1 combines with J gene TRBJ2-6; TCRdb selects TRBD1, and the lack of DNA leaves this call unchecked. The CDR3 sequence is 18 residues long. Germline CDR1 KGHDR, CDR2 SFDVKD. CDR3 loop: CATSKTGTGVSGANVLTF.

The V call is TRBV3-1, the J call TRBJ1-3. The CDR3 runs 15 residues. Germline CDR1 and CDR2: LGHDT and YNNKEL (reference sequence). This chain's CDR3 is CASSPRQLSGNTIYF.

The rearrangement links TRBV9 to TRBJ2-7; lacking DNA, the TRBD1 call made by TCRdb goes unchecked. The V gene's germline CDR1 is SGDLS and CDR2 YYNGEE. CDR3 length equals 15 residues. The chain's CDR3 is CASSVAGQGVGEQYF.

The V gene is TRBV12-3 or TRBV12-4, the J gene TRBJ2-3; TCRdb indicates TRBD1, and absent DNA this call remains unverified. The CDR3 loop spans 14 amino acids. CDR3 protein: CASIPLGDTDTQYF.